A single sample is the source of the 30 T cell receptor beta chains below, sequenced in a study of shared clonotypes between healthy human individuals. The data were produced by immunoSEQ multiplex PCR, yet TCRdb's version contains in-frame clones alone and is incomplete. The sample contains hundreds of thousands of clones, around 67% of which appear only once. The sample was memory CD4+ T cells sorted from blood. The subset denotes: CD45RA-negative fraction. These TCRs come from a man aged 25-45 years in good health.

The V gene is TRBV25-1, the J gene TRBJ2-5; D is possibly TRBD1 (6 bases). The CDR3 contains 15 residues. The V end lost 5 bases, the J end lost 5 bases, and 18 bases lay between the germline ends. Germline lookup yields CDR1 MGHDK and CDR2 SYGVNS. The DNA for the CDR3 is TGTGCCAGCAGTACCGAGGGGGTAGGTAGGGAGACCCAGTACTTC. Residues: CASSTEGVGRETQYF.

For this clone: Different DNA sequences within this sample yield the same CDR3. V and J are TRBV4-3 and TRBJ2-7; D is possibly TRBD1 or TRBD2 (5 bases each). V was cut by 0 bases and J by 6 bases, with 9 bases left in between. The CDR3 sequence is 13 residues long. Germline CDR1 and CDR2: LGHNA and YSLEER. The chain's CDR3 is CASSQDHGGEQYF. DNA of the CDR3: TGCGCCAGCAGCCAAGATCATGGGGGCGAGCAGTACTTC.

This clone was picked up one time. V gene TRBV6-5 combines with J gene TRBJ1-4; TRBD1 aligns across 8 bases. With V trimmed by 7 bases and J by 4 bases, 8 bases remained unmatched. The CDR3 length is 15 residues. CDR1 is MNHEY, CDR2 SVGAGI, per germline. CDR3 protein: CASTDSGGNNEKLFF. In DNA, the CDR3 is TGTGCCAGCACTGACTCAGGGGGCAATAATGAAAAACTGTTTTTT.

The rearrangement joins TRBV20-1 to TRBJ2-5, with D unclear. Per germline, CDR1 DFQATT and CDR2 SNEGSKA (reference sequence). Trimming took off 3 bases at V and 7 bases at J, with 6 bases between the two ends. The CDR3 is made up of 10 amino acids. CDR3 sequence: CSARVGTQYF. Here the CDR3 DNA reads TGCAGTGCTAGGGTGGGGACCCAGTACTTC.

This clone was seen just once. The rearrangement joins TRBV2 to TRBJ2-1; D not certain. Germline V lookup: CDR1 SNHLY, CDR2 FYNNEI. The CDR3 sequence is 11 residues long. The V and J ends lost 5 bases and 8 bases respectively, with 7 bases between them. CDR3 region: CASSIMDEQFF. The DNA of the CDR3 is TGTGCCAGCAGTATAATGGATGAGCAGTTCTTC. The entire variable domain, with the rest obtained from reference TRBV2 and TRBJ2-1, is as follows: EPEVTQTPSHQVTQMGQEVILRCVPISNHLYFYWYRQILGQKVEFLVSFYNNEISEKSEIFDDQFSVERPDGSNFTLKIRSTKLEDSAMYFCASSIMDEQFFGPGTRLTVL.

The chain's CDR3 is CASSFSGVETQYF. The CDR3 DNA follows: TGCGCCAGCAGCTTTTCTGGGGTGGAGACCCAGTACTTC. The rearrangement uses TRBV5-1 and TRBJ2-5; no clear D gene. CDR3 size: 13 residues. Germline assignment: CDR1 SGHRS and CDR2 YFSETQ. Trimming cost V 2 bases and J 5 bases, with 10 bases left between them.

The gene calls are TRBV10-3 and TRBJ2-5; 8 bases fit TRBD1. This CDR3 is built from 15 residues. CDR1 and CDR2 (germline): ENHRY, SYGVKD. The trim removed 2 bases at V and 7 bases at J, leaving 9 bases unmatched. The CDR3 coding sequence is TGTGCCATCAGTGAGATCCAGGGGGCGTTGGGGACCCAGTACTTC. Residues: CAISEIQGALGTQYF.

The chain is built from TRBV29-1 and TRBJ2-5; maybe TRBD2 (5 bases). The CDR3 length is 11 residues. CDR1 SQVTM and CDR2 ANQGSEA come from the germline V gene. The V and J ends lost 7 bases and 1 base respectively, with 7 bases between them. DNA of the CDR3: TGCAGCGCCGGACTCCAAGAGACCCAGTACTTC. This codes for CSAGLQETQYF.

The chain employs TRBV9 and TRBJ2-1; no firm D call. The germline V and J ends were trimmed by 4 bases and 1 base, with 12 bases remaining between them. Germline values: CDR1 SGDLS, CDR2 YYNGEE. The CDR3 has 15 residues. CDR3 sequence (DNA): TGTGCCAGCAGCCCCCATGTAGGGTCCTACAATGAGCAGTTCTTC. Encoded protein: CASSPHVGSYNEQFF.

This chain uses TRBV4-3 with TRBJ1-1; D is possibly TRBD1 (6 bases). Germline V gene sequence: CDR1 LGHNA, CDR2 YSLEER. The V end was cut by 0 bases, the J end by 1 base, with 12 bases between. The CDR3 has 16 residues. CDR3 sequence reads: CASSQEPSRGNTEAFF. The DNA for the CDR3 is TGCGCCAGCAGCCAAGAACCTTCCAGGGGGAACACTGAAGCTTTCTTT.

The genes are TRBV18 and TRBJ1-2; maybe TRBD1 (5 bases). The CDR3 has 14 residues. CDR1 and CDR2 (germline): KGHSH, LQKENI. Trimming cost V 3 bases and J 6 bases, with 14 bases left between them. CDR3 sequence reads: CASSPFREADGYTF. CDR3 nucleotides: TGTGCCAGCTCACCTTTCAGGGAGGCGGATGGCTACACCTTC.

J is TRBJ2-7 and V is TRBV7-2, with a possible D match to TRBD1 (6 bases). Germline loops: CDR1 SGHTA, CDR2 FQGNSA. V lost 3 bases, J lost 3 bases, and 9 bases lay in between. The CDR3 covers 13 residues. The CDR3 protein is CASSFQQGYEQYF. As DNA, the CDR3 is TGTGCCAGCAGCTTCCAACAGGGCTACGAGCAGTACTTC.

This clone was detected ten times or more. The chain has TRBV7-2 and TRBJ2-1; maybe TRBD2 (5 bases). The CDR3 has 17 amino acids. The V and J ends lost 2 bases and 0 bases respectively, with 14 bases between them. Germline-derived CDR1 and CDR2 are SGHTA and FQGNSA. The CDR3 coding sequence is TGTGCCAGCAGCTTATCTGGCGGGTGGGGCTCCTACAATGAGCAGTTCTTC. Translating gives CASSLSGGWGSYNEQFF.

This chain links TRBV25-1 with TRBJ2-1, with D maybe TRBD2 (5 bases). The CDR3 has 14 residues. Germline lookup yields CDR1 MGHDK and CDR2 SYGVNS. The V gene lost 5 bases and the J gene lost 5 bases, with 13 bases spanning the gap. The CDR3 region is CASSQLDLDNEQFF. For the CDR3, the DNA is TGTGCCAGCAGTCAACTAGATTTGGACAATGAGCAGTTCTTC.

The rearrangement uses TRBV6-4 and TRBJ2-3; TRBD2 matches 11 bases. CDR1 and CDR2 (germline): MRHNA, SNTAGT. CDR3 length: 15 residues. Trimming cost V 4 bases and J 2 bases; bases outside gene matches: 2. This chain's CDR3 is CASSVAGGPTDTQYF. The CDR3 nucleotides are TGTGCCAGCAGTGTAGCGGGAGGGCCCACAGATACGCAGTATTTT.

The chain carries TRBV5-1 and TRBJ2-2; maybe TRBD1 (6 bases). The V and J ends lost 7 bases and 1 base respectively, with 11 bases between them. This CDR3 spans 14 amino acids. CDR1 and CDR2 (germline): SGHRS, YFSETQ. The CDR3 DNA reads TGCGCCAGCGACAAGACAGGGAACACCGGGGAGCTGTTTTTT. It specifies CASDKTGNTGELFF.

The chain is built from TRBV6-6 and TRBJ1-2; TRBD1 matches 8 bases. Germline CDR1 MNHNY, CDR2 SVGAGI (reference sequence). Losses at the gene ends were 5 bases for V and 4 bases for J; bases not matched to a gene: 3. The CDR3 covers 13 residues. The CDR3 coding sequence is TGTGCCAGCAGTAACGACAGGGGCTATGGCTACACCTTC. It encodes CASSNDRGYGYTF.

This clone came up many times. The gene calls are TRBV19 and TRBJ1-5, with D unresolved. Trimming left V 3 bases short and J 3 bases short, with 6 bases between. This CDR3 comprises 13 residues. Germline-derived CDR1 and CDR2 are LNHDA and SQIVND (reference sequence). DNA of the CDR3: TGTGCCAGTAGTATGGGCCCCAATCAGCCCCAGCATTTT. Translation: CASSMGPNQPQHF.

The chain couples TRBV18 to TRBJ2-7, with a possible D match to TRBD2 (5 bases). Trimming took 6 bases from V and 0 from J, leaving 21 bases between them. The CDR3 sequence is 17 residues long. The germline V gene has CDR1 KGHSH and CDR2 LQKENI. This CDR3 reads CASSPRSGRENSYEQYF. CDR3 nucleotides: TGTGCCAGCTCGCCCCGATCCGGACGGGAAAACTCCTACGAGCAGTACTTC.

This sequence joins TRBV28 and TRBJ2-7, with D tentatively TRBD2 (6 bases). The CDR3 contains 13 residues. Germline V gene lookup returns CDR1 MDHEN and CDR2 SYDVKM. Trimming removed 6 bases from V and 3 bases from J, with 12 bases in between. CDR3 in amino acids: CASSEGTHYEQYF. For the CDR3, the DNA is TGTGCCAGCAGCGAAGGGACTCACTACGAGCAGTACTTC.

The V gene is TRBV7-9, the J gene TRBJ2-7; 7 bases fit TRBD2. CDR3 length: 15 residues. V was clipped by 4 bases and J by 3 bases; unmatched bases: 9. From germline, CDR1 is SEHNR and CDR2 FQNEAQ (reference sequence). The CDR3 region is CASSSVGEGGYEQYF. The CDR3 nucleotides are TGTGCCAGCAGCTCCGTCGGGGAGGGAGGCTACGAGCAGTACTTC. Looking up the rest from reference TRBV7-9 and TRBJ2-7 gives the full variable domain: DTGVSQNPRHKITKRGQNVTFRCDPISEHNRLYWYRQTLGQGPEFLTYFQNEAQLEKSRLLSDRFSAERPKGSFSTLEIQRTEQGDSAMYLCASSSVGEGGYEQYFGPGTRLTVT.

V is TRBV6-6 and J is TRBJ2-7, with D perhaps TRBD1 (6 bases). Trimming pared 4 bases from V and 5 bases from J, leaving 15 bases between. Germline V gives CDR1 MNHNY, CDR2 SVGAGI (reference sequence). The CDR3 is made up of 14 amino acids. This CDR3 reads CASSSLQGWNEQYF. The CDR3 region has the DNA TGTGCCAGCAGTTCCCTACAGGGATGGAACGAGCAGTACTTC.

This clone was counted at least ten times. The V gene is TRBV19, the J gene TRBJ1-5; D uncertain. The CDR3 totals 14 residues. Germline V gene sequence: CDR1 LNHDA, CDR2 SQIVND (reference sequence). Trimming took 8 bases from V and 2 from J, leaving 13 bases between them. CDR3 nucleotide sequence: TGTGCCAGTTGGGAACTTCGAGGCAATCAGCCCCAGCATTTT. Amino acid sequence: CASWELRGNQPQHF.

The DNA of the CDR3 is TGTGCCAGCAGCTTGGTAGGGGTGGACGAAAAACTGTTTTTT. Its translation is CASSLVGVDEKLFF. The V call is TRBV5-6, the J call TRBJ1-4, with D maybe TRBD1 (5 bases). The CDR3 spans 14 residues. In germline, CDR1 is SGHDT, CDR2 YYEEEE. V lost 0 bases and J 8 bases, leaving 11 bases between the germline ends.

The CDR3 here is CASSSPGGTNEKLFF. The CDR3 DNA is TGTGCCAGCAGCTCGCCGGGGGGCACTAATGAAAAACTGTTTTTT. The V and J genes are TRBV28 and TRBJ1-4, with a weak D call TRBD1 (6 bases). Trimming removed 6 bases at V and 2 bases at J, with 13 bases between. The germline CDR1 and CDR2 sequences are MDHEN and SYDVKM. This CDR3 region has 15 residues.

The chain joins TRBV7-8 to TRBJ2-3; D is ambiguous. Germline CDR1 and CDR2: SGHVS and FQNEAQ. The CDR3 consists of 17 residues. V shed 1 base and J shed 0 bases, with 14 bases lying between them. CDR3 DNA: TGTGCCAGCAGCTTAGTGTCCGGAATTACTAGCACAGATACGCAGTATTTT. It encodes CASSLVSGITSTDTQYF.

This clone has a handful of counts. CDR3 region: CASSLQGPAYEQYF. The CDR3 DNA reads as TGTGCCAGCAGTTTACAGGGGCCGGCCTACGAGCAGTACTTC. The rearrangement uses TRBV28 and TRBJ2-7, with D tentatively TRBD1 (6 bases). This CDR3 comprises 14 residues. Germline assignment: CDR1 MDHEN and CDR2 SYDVKM. The V end was cut by 2 bases, the J end by 2 bases, with 10 bases between.

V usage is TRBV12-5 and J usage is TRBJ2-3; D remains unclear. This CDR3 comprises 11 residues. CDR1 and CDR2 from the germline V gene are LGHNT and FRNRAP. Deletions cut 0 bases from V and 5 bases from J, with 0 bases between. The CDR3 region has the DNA TGTGCTAGTGGTTTGGTAGATACGCAGTATTTT. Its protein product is CASGLVDTQYF.

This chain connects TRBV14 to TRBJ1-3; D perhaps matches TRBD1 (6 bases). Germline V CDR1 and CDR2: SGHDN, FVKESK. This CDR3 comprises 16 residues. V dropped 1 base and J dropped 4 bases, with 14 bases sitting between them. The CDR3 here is CASSQGLQGFGNTIYF. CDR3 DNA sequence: TGTGCCAGCAGCCAAGGTTTACAGGGTTTCGGAAACACCATATATTTT.

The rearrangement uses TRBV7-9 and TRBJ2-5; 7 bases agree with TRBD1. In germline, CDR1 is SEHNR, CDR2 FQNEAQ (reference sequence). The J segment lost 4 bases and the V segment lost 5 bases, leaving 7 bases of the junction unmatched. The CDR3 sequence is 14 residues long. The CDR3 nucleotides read TGTGCCAGCAGCGCCTGGACAGGAGGAGAGACCCAGTACTTC. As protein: CASSAWTGGETQYF.